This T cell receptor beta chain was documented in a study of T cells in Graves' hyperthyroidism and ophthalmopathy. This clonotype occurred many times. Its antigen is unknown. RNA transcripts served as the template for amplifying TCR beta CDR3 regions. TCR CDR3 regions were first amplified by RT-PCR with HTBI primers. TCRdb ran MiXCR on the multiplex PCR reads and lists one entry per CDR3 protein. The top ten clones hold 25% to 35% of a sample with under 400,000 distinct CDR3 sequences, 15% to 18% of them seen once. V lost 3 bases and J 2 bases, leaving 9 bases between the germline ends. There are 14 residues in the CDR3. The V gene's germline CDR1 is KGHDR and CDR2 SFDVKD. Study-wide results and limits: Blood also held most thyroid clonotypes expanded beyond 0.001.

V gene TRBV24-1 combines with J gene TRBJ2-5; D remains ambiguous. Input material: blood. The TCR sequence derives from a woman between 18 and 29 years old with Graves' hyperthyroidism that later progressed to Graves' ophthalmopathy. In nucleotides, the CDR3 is TGTGCCACCAGTGATAGGGCAGATCAAGAGACCCAGTACTTC. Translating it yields CATSDRADQETQYF.